Below, 7 T cell receptor beta chains from the same sample are listed, as sequenced in a study of T cells after yellow fever vaccination. TCRdb analysed the 5' RACE reads with MiXCR anew, one entry per CDR3 protein. The top ten clones hold under 20% of a sample with hundreds of thousands of distinct CDR3 sequences, around 8.1% of them seen once. This specimen consisted of PBMCs, obtained roughly 47 days after the first yellow fever vaccination. These receptors were obtained from a man younger than 35 who received the YFV17D yellow fever vaccine.

The rearrangement uses TRBV6-2 or TRBV6-3 and TRBJ2-1; TRBD1 agrees at 10 bases. Germline values: CDR1 MNHEY, CDR2 SVGEGT. The CDR3 covers 22 residues. J lost 5 bases, V lost 1 base, and 23 bases had no gene match. In nucleotides, the CDR3 is TGTGCCAGCAGTTACTTATCCGGGACAGGGGATTTCCTTGGTCCAGGGAACAATGAGCAGTTCTTC. This gives the protein CASSYLSGTGDFLGPGNNEQFF.

This chain joins TRBV4-3 and TRBJ2-2; TRBD1 matches 7 bases. Germline V gene lookup returns CDR1 LGHNA and CDR2 YSLEER. This CDR3 has 15 residues. With 0 bases clipped from V and 6 bases from J, the junction kept 4 bases outside the gene matches. CDR3: CASSQDRGLAGELFF. CDR3 nucleotides: TGCGCCAGCAGCCAAGACAGGGGGTTGGCCGGGGAGCTGTTTTTT.

This clonotype was counted a few times. V usage is TRBV24-1 and J usage is TRBJ2-3, with 7 bases that match TRBD1. The CDR3 spans 17 residues. From germline, CDR1 is KGHDR and CDR2 SFDVKD. The V segment lost 1 base and the J segment 1 base; nucleotides outside the gene matches: 7. CDR3 residues: CATSDLYRGRGTDTQYF. The CDR3 DNA reads as TGTGCCACCAGTGATTTATACAGGGGCCGAGGCACAGATACGCAGTATTTT.

This clonotype has a single count. The junction does not match germline at one end; this may be a read error. The chain employs TRBV2 and TRBJ2-1; 16 bases line up with TRBD2. Per the germline V gene, CDR1 is SNHLY and CDR2 is FYNNEI. The CDR3 loop spans 18 amino acids. The CDR3 sequence is CTSRQGLAGGGSYNEQFF. The CDR3 DNA reads as TGTACCAGCAGACAGGGACTAGCGGGGGGGGGCTCCTACAATGAGCAGTTCTTC.

V usage is TRBV10-3 and J usage is TRBJ2-7; TRBD1 matches 9 bases. J was trimmed by 5 bases and V by 6 bases; bases with no gene match: 5. The V gene's germline CDR1 is ENHRY and CDR2 SYGVKD. The length of the CDR3 is 13 residues. CDR3 bases: TGTGCCATCAGGGGTACAGGGGGCAACGAGCAGTACGTC. This encodes CAIRGTGGNEQYV.

The table lists this clonotype with many counts. The V gene is TRBV11-3, the J gene TRBJ2-1; 8 bases match TRBD2. V lost 5 bases, J lost 5 bases, and 11 bases stayed unmatched. CDR1 and CDR2 (germline): SGHNT, YENEEA. This CDR3 is built from 16 residues. The CDR3 bases are TGTGCCAGCAGCCCCCCCCGGGGGGGGATACACAATGAGCAGTTCTTC. Translation: CASSPPRGGIHNEQFF.

This clonotype was recorded many times. In DNA form, the CDR3 reads TGCAGCGTTGAAGGACAGCCTTGGGAGACCCAGTACTTC. Residues: CSVEGQPWETQYF. The chain combines TRBV29-1 with TRBJ2-5; the D gene is possibly TRBD1 (5 bases). Germline V CDR1 and CDR2: SQVTM, ANQGSEA. CDR3 length equals 13 residues. The germline V and J ends were trimmed by 1 base and 5 bases, with 11 bases remaining between them.